These 26 T cell receptor beta chains originate from one sample sequenced in a study of blood T cell repertoires in COVID-19. The assay was immunoSEQ multiplex PCR, and TCRdb's table has in-frame clones only and misses some. In the table there are roughly 64,000 clones, about 80% of which are singletons. Sample: peripheral blood. Receptors were obtained from a man aged 60-69 years with COVID-19, enrolled during active disease.

The V gene is TRBV10-1, the J gene TRBJ2-1, with 10 bases that match TRBD2. The CDR3 consists of 15 residues. Germline V gene data show CDR1 as WNHNN and CDR2 as SYGVQD (reference sequence). The V and J ends lost 1 base and 10 bases, in that order; junction bases with no gene match: 7. This chain's CDR3 is CASSELASGSVEQFF. CDR3 DNA: TGCGCCAGCAGTGAGTTGGCTAGCGGGAGCGTCGAGCAGTTCTTC.

V gene TRBV9 combines with J gene TRBJ2-5; 10 bases fit TRBD2. The CDR3 is 15 residues long. CDR1 and CDR2 from the germline V gene are SGDLS and YYNGEE. The J segment lost 1 base and the V segment lost 3 bases, leaving 3 bases of the junction unmatched. The CDR3 is CASSAGLAPQETQYF. CDR3 coding DNA: TGTGCCAGCAGCGCGGGACTAGCGCCCCAAGAGACCCAGTACTTC.

The rearrangement uses TRBV19 and TRBJ2-7; no firm D call. The CDR3 is 13 amino acids. V was cut by 7 bases and J by 2 bases, with 12 bases left in between. The germline gives CDR1 LNHDA, CDR2 SQIVND (reference sequence). The chain's CDR3 is CASTDKNTYEQYF. For the CDR3, the DNA is TGTGCCAGTACAGACAAAAACACCTACGAGCAGTACTTC.

The CDR3 bases are TGTGCCACCAGCAGAGATCGCCAGAACTATGGCTACACCTTC. Translated, it gives CATSRDRQNYGYTF. The rearrangement joins TRBV15 to TRBJ1-2; unclear D gene. The V end lost 0 bases, the J end lost 2 bases, and 7 bases lay between the germline ends. The CDR3 has 14 amino acids. In germline, CDR1 is LNHNV, CDR2 YYDKDF (reference sequence).

This chain connects TRBV29-1 to TRBJ2-7; 7 nucleotides align to TRBD2. With 5 bases clipped from V and 0 bases from J, the junction kept 7 bases outside the gene matches. Germline V gene sequence: CDR1 SQVTM, CDR2 ANQGSEA. This CDR3 is built from 14 residues. The CDR3 DNA reads TGCAGCGTTTTGCTAGCGGATAGCTCCTACGAGCAGTACTTC. Encoded protein: CSVLLADSSYEQYF.

V usage is TRBV30 and J usage is TRBJ1-5; D ambiguous. There are 13 residues in the CDR3. Trimming shortened V by 4 bases and J by 6 bases, and 13 bases separated the two germline ends. Germline CDR1 GTSNPN, CDR2 SVGIG (reference sequence). The CDR3, as DNA: TGTGCCTGGACACGGGAACCGAGTCAGCCCCAGCATTTT. Translating it yields CAWTREPSQPQHF.

The V gene is TRBV7-3, the J gene TRBJ2-5; D possibly corresponds to TRBD1 (7 bases). CDR1 and CDR2 from the germline V gene are SGHTA and FQGTGA. The length of the CDR3 is 15 residues. V dropped 5 bases and J dropped 1 base, with 14 bases sitting between them. CDR3 bases: TGTGCCAGCAGCCGACAGGGAGGCGTCCAAGAGACCCAGTACTTC. Translation: CASSRQGGVQETQYF.

The V and J genes are TRBV5-1 and TRBJ2-3; 8 bases fit TRBD2. V was clipped by 4 bases and J by 5 bases; unmatched bases: 15. In germline, CDR1 is SGHRS, CDR2 YFSETQ. The CDR3 extends over 17 amino acids. The CDR3 region is CASSARGAGGSEDTQYF. The CDR3 DNA follows: TGCGCCAGCAGCGCGAGGGGTGCGGGGGGTAGTGAAGATACGCAGTATTTT.

This sequence joins TRBV15 and TRBJ1-3; D is perhaps TRBD1 (6 bases). Germline V lookup: CDR1 LNHNV, CDR2 YYDKDF (reference sequence). The CDR3 length is 15 residues. Trimming shortened V by 0 bases and J by 4 bases, and 10 bases separated the two germline ends. The CDR3 loop is CATSRDRGPGNTIYF. The CDR3 DNA reads TGTGCCACCAGCAGAGACAGGGGCCCGGGAAACACCATATATTTT. The variable domain in full, completed from reference TRBV15 and TRBJ1-3, reads DAMVIQNPRYQVTQFGKPVTLSCSQTLNHNVMYWYQQKSSQAPKLLFHYYDKDFNNEADTPDNFQSRRPNTSFCFLDIRSPGLGDTAMYLCATSRDRGPGNTIYFGEGSWLTVV.

The genes are TRBV25-1 and TRBJ1-2, with a tentative D call TRBD1 (5 bases). The length of the CDR3 is 16 residues. Germline values: CDR1 MGHDK, CDR2 SYGVNS. Trimming removed 2 bases from V and 7 bases from J, with 20 bases in between. CDR3 DNA sequence: TGTGCCAGCAGTGAAGGGGCAGTCAAGAGTTTGAGTGGCTACACCTTC. It yields the protein CASSEGAVKSLSGYTF.

The chain employs TRBV19 and TRBJ2-1, with 7 bases lining up with TRBD1. Germline V gene sequence: CDR1 LNHDA, CDR2 SQIVND (reference sequence). With 4 bases clipped from V and 2 bases from J, the junction kept 8 bases outside the gene matches. This CDR3 has 16 amino acids. CDR3 DNA sequence: TGTGCCAGTAGTACCCTTGGGGACAGAACCTACAATGAGCAGTTCTTC. Translated, it gives CASSTLGDRTYNEQFF.

Only one count was recorded for this clone. The chain uses TRBV21-1 and TRBJ1-1; the DNA was not compared with TRBD1, the D call given in the table. TRBV21-1 is marked as a pseudogene. This CDR3 contains 17 residues. CDR3 region: CASSPEGVLEAKTEAFF. For the CDR3, the DNA is TGTGCCAGCAGCCCCGAGGGGGTATTAGAGGCAAAAACTGAAGCTTTCTTT.

This chain joins TRBV15 and TRBJ2-1; 7 positions agree with TRBD2. The CDR3 has 15 residues. CDR1 is LNHNV and CDR2 is YYDKDF in the germline V gene (reference sequence). J lost 5 bases, V lost 3 bases, and 7 bases had no gene match. Here the CDR3 DNA reads TGTGCCACCAGCAGTAGTGGGAGGGCCCACAATGAGCAGTTCTTC. It specifies CATSSSGRAHNEQFF.

The chain links TRBV7-9 to TRBJ2-1; 10 bases align to TRBD2. The CDR3 extends over 16 amino acids. The ends lost 6 bases at V and 6 bases at J; junction bases unmatched: 11. Germline V gene lookup returns CDR1 SEHNR and CDR2 FQNEAQ (reference sequence). Written as DNA, the CDR3 is TGTGCCAGCAGTGTAGACAGCGGGAGGGCCCGCAATGAGCAGTTCTTC. Translated, it gives CASSVDSGRARNEQFF.

V gene TRBV6-5 combines with J gene TRBJ2-3; 9 bases match TRBD1. CDR1 and CDR2 from the germline V gene are MNHEY and SVGAGI. V lost 6 bases to trimming and J lost 2 bases; unmatched junction nucleotides: 6. CDR3 length: 15 amino acids. In nucleotides, the CDR3 is TGTGCCAGCAGCGGGGGACAGGGAAACACAGATACGCAGTATTTT. It is translated as CASSGGQGNTDTQYF.

The chain combines TRBV28 with TRBJ2-5, with TRBD2 matching 7 bases. The CDR3 spans 16 residues. Germline V gene sequence: CDR1 MDHEN, CDR2 SYDVKM. Trimming removed 8 bases from V and 5 bases from J; junction bases left unmatched: 17. CDR3 residues: CASSRMFRSGTETQYF. The CDR3 DNA is TGTGCCAGCTCCAGAATGTTTCGCAGCGGGACGGAGACCCAGTACTTC.

The rearrangement links TRBV12-3 or TRBV12-4 to TRBJ2-1; TRBD2 matches at 7 bases. The V gene end was trimmed by 4 bases and the J gene end by 13 bases; junction bases not matched to a gene: 10. This CDR3 region has 13 residues. The CDR3 protein is CASSSGGAGKQFF. The CDR3 bases are TGTGCCAGCAGTTCTGGTGGAGCGGGGAAACAGTTCTTC.

V and J are TRBV5-6 and TRBJ1-4, with 7 nucleotides matching TRBD1. J was trimmed by 4 bases and V by 4 bases; bases with no gene match: 4. The CDR3 loop spans 14 amino acids. Per the germline V gene, CDR1 is SGHDT and CDR2 is YYEEEE. The CDR3 coding sequence is TGTGCCAGCAGCCAGGGACAGCATAATGAAAAACTGTTTTTT. Its protein is CASSQGQHNEKLFF.

This rearrangement joins TRBV5-1 to TRBJ1-5; perhaps TRBD1 as D (6 bases). CDR1 and CDR2 from the germline V gene are SGHRS and YFSETQ. Trimming shortened V by 0 bases and J by 7 bases, and 14 bases separated the two germline ends. The CDR3 has 15 amino acids. The CDR3: CASSLDQGRGQPQHF. Written as DNA, the CDR3 is TGCGCCAGCAGCTTGGATCAGGGGCGCGGACAGCCCCAGCATTTT.

The chain couples TRBV28 to TRBJ2-5; perhaps TRBD1 as D (6 bases). Germline V gene data show CDR1 as MDHEN and CDR2 as SYDVKM. The V and J ends lost 3 bases and 5 bases respectively, with 13 bases between them. This CDR3 has 14 residues. The CDR3 bases are TGTGCCAGCAGTTTCCAGGGGATTGGGGAGACCCAGTACTTC. Its protein product is CASSFQGIGETQYF.

The chain combines TRBV10-1 with TRBJ2-3, with TRBD2 matching 9 bases. Germline trimming cut 2 bases from V and 4 bases from J; bases unmatched to any gene: 7. Per germline, CDR1 WNHNN and CDR2 SYGVQD (reference sequence). This CDR3 has 16 residues. DNA of the CDR3: TGCGCCAGCAGTGAGGGGAGCGGGAGGAACGCAGATACGCAGTATTTT. Translated, it gives CASSEGSGRNADTQYF.

This chain uses TRBV19 with TRBJ2-1, with a tentative D call TRBD2 (5 bases). The CDR3 loop spans 13 amino acids. Germline CDR1 is LNHDA and CDR2 is SQIVND (reference sequence). V lost 6 bases and J 4 bases, leaving 10 bases between the germline ends. As DNA, the CDR3 is TGTGCCAGTAGCCGACGGACTTACAATGAGCAGTTCTTC. Translating it yields CASSRRTYNEQFF.

The V call is TRBV5-1, the J call TRBJ2-5, with D possibly TRBD2 on 6 matching bases. The V gene's germline CDR1 is SGHRS and CDR2 YFSETQ. The CDR3 covers 13 residues. V lost 6 bases and J 5 bases, leaving 14 bases between the germline ends. The CDR3 loop reads CASKMGGWETQYF. The CDR3 nucleotides read TGCGCCAGCAAAATGGGGGGATGGGAGACCCAGTACTTC.

The rearrangement uses TRBV27 and TRBJ1-1; 11 bases align to TRBD1. Unmatched junction bases numbered 5, after V lost 6 bases and J lost 5 bases. From germline, CDR1 is MNHEY and CDR2 SMNVEV (reference sequence). The CDR3 is made up of 14 amino acids. CDR3 residues: CASSKGQGATEAFF. The CDR3 DNA is TGTGCCAGCAGCAAAGGACAGGGGGCGACTGAAGCTTTCTTT.

This clone was recorded only once. The chain has TRBV18 and TRBJ1-1, with TRBD1 identical over 11 bases. V lost 6 bases to trimming and J lost 4 bases; unmatched junction nucleotides: 1. The germline V gene has CDR1 KGHSH and CDR2 LQKENI. The length of the CDR3 is 13 residues. The chain's CDR3 is CASSGTGGTEAFF. CDR3 nucleotide sequence: TGTGCCAGCTCGGGGACAGGGGGCACTGAAGCTTTCTTT.

This clone is a singleton in its sample. The V and J genes are TRBV5-6 and TRBJ2-7, with D tentatively TRBD1 (5 bases). This CDR3 spans 11 amino acids. Deletions cut 2 bases from V and 6 bases from J, with 6 bases between. CDR1 and CDR2 (germline): SGHDT, YYEEEE. CDR3 nucleotide sequence: TGTGCCAGCAGCTTCCAGGGCGAGCAGTACTTC. Residues: CASSFQGEQYF.